Each of the 25 T cell receptor beta chains below was sequenced from the same sample in a study of blood T cell repertoires in COVID-19. Measured with immunoSEQ multiplex PCR; TCRdb has only the in-frame clones, and not every one. The profile shows 150,000 to 200,000 clones, 65% to 85% of them singletons. Sequenced material: PBMCs or T cells enriched from blood (not recorded which). All receptors derive from a woman aged 60-75 years who had recovered from COVID-19.

In this sample, this clone turned up a few times. V gene TRBV2 combines with J gene TRBJ2-4; TRBD2 is a possible D gene (5 bases). The germline gives CDR1 SNHLY, CDR2 FYNNEI. This CDR3 comprises 15 residues. V lost 3 bases, J lost 0 bases, and 9 bases lay in between. CDR3 sequence (DNA): TGTGCCAGCAGTGATCGGGGATTAGCCAAAAACATTCAGTACTTC. The encoded protein is CASSDRGLAKNIQYF.

For this clone: One junction end disagrees with the germline gene, perhaps due to a read error. The J gene is TRBJ2-5, the V gene TRBV2; D uncertain. This CDR3 is 13 amino acids long. Germline-derived CDR1 and CDR2 are SNHLY and FYNNEI. DNA of the CDR3: TGTGCCAGCAATGAACAGAGGCAAGAGACCCAGTACTTC. This codes for CASNEQRQETQYF.

This clone was picked up one time. The chain carries TRBV7-2 and TRBJ2-4, with D possibly being TRBD2 (5 bases). CDR3 length equals 16 residues. V was shortened by 4 bases and J by 0 bases, with 13 bases between the two germline ends. Germline CDR1 reads SGHTA; CDR2 reads FQGNSA. As DNA, the CDR3 is TGTGCCAGCAGCTCCCGGGATCAGCTAGCCAAAAACATTCAGTACTTC. Encoded protein: CASSSRDQLAKNIQYF.

CDR3 sequence: CASSRSGGGETQYF. Written as DNA, the CDR3 is TGTGCCAGCAGTCGAAGCGGCGGAGGGGAGACCCAGTACTTC. V and J are TRBV7-3 and TRBJ2-5; D perhaps matches TRBD2 (6 bases). Germline V gene sequence: CDR1 SGHTA, CDR2 FQGTGA. This CDR3 comprises 14 residues. V was shortened by 6 bases and J by 5 bases, with 16 bases between the two germline ends.

The chain joins TRBV5-1 to TRBJ1-1; no clear D gene. Trimming pared 0 bases from V and 1 base from J, leaving 4 bases between. The CDR3 sequence is 13 residues long. The V gene's germline CDR1 is SGHRS and CDR2 YFSETQ. The CDR3 sequence: CASSLVSNTEAFF. CDR3 coding DNA: TGCGCCAGCAGCTTGGTCTCGAACACTGAAGCTTTCTTT.

The rearrangement links TRBV28 to TRBJ2-1; 9 bases agree with TRBD2. The CDR3 has 16 residues. Germline V lookup: CDR1 MDHEN, CDR2 SYDVKM. The ends lost 2 bases at V and 7 bases at J; junction bases unmatched: 9. CDR3 coding DNA: TGTGCCAGCAGTTTAGGTTTCCTAGCGGGACTAAATGAGCAGTTCTTC. This translates into CASSLGFLAGLNEQFF.

The chain links TRBV5-3 to TRBJ2-7; unclear D gene. TRBV5-3 is placed among ORFs of uncertain function. The CDR3 spans 13 residues. Deletions cut 6 bases from V and 2 bases from J, with 12 bases between. The CDR3 nucleotides read TGTGCCAGAAATGCCGGCGGTACCTACGAGCAGTACTTC. Translated: CARNAGGTYEQYF.

V usage is TRBV5-1 and J usage is TRBJ1-2; 10 positions match TRBD1. The CDR3 spans 15 residues. Germline V lookup: CDR1 SGHRS, CDR2 YFSETQ. The ends lost 2 bases at V and 6 bases at J; junction bases unmatched: 7. The CDR3 here is CASSLGQGVLHGYTF. DNA of the CDR3: TGCGCCAGCAGCTTAGGACAGGGGGTGCTTCATGGCTACACCTTC. The full variable domain, rest sourced from reference TRBV5-1 and TRBJ1-2, is KAGVTQTPRYLIKTRGQQVTLSCSPISGHRSVSWYQQTPGQGLQFLFEYFSETQRNKGNFPGRFSGRQFSNSRSEMNVSTLELGDSALYLCASSLGQGVLHGYTFGSGTRLTVV.

The V and J genes are TRBV7-8 and TRBJ1-3; the D gene is possibly TRBD1 (6 bases). Trimming pared 5 bases from V and 0 bases from J, leaving 11 bases between. The CDR3 is made up of 15 amino acids. The germline V gene encodes CDR1 SGHVS and CDR2 FQNEAQ. The CDR3 nucleotides are TGTGCCAGCAGCCGGGGACAAGTCTCTGGAAACACCATATATTTT. It is translated as CASSRGQVSGNTIYF.

The chain couples TRBV10-3 to TRBJ2-7; 8 nucleotides line up with TRBD1. With 6 bases clipped from V and 3 bases from J, the junction kept 7 bases outside the gene matches. CDR1 is ENHRY, CDR2 SYGVKD, per germline. The CDR3 totals 14 residues. The CDR3 region is CAIRPTGAHYEQYF. The CDR3 bases are TGTGCCATCAGACCGACAGGGGCCCACTACGAGCAGTACTTC.

The V call is TRBV7-9, the J call TRBJ1-2; no reliable D call. V dropped 5 bases and J dropped 7 bases, with 14 bases sitting between them. This CDR3 comprises 13 residues. Per germline, CDR1 SEHNR and CDR2 FQNEAQ (reference sequence). CDR3 loop: CASSEAGFSGYTF. The CDR3 DNA reads as TGTGCCAGCAGCGAGGCTGGGTTTTCTGGCTACACCTTC. The variable domain in full, completed from reference TRBV7-9 and TRBJ1-2, reads DTGVSQNPRHKITKRGQNVTFRCDPISEHNRLYWYRQTLGQGPEFLTYFQNEAQLEKSRLLSDRFSAERPKGSFSTLEIQRTEQGDSAMYLCASSEAGFSGYTFGSGTRLTVV.

V is TRBV19 and J is TRBJ1-1; D gene uncertain. V lost 5 bases, J lost 0 bases, and 7 bases lay in between. Germline V CDR1 and CDR2: LNHDA, SQIVND (reference sequence). The CDR3 has 13 residues. The CDR3 region has the DNA TGTGCCAGTAGTCCTTCGGTGAACACTGAAGCTTTCTTT. This encodes CASSPSVNTEAFF.

This chain links TRBV18 with TRBJ2-3; tentatively, D is TRBD2 (5 bases). CDR1 and CDR2 (germline): KGHSH, LQKENI. The length of the CDR3 is 18 residues. The V end lost 2 bases, the J end lost 0 bases, and 18 bases lay between the germline ends. The CDR3 sequence is CASSPFMPSEGSTDTQYF. The CDR3 DNA follows: TGTGCCAGCTCACCATTCATGCCATCCGAGGGCAGCACAGATACGCAGTATTTT.

The rearrangement uses TRBV5-1 and TRBJ2-4, with 9 nucleotides matching TRBD1. Trimming cost V 4 bases and J 8 bases; bases outside gene matches: 7. Germline values: CDR1 SGHRS, CDR2 YFSETQ. CDR3 length: 14 amino acids. In DNA form, the CDR3 reads TGCGCCAGCAGCGGGATACAGGGGGCGGACATTCAGTACTTC. Its protein is CASSGIQGADIQYF.

The gene calls are TRBV30 and TRBJ2-5; TRBD1 is a possible D gene (6 bases). In germline, CDR1 is GTSNPN, CDR2 SVGIG (reference sequence). Trimming stripped 0 bases from V and 5 bases from J, with 13 bases between. CDR3 size: 14 residues. The CDR3 loop reads CAWSVMGARETQYF. CDR3 DNA sequence: TGTGCCTGGAGTGTCATGGGGGCGCGGGAGACCCAGTACTTC.

The chain links TRBV30 to TRBJ2-4, with D maybe TRBD1 (6 bases). Germline CDR1 and CDR2: GTSNPN and SVGIG (reference sequence). The ends were cut back, 2 bases at V and 1 base at J, with 12 bases in the middle. The CDR3 length is 15 residues. The CDR3 bases are TGTGCCTGGAGTTCCACAGGGAATGCCAAAAACATTCAGTACTTC. It codes for CAWSSTGNAKNIQYF.

J is TRBJ2-7 and V is TRBV29-1; 16 bases agree with TRBD2. The CDR3 totals 14 residues. Trimming cost V 6 bases and J 9 bases; bases outside gene matches: 8. Germline CDR1 reads SQVTM; CDR2 reads ANQGSEA. The chain's CDR3 is CSVRTGTSGRGQYF. Here the CDR3 DNA reads TGCAGCGTACGAACCGGGACTAGCGGGAGGGGGCAGTACTTC.

V usage is TRBV28 and J usage is TRBJ2-7; D unresolved. The germline gives CDR1 MDHEN, CDR2 SYDVKM. There are 12 residues in the CDR3. Trimming pared 5 bases from V and 0 bases from J, leaving 5 bases between. The chain's CDR3 is CASSESSYEQYF. The CDR3 DNA sequence: TGTGCCAGCAGTGAGAGCTCCTACGAGCAGTACTTC.

The chain has TRBV5-1 and TRBJ1-2; D call uncertain. Germline-derived CDR1 and CDR2 are SGHRS and YFSETQ. This CDR3 contains 12 residues. Trimming stripped 0 bases from V and 8 bases from J, with 8 bases between. For the CDR3, the DNA is TGCGCCAGCAGCTTGGAGCGGGGAGGCTACACCTTC. It translates to CASSLERGGYTF.

CDR3 sequence (DNA): TGCGCCAGCAGCACCGATACGAGGTTACACACTGAAGCTTTCTTT. Its translation is CASSTDTRLHTEAFF. J is TRBJ1-1 and V is TRBV5-1; D not resolved. Trimming took off 4 bases at V and 3 bases at J, with 16 bases between the two ends. The CDR3 consists of 15 residues. Germline values: CDR1 SGHRS, CDR2 YFSETQ. Supplemented by reference TRBV5-1 and TRBJ1-1, the full variable domain reads KAGVTQTPRYLIKTRGQQVTLSCSPISGHRSVSWYQQTPGQGLQFLFEYFSETQRNKGNFPGRFSGRQFSNSRSEMNVSTLELGDSALYLCASSTDTRLHTEAFFGQGTRLTVV.

With respect to this clone: The same CDR3 arises from other DNA sequences in this sample as well. The chain joins TRBV11-3 to TRBJ2-1, with 9 positions matching TRBD2. The CDR3 is 15 amino acids. V gave up 2 bases and J gave up 4 bases; unmatched junction bases: 3. The germline V gene encodes CDR1 SGHNT and CDR2 YENEEA. This CDR3 reads CASSLLAGAYNEQFF. CDR3 DNA: TGTGCCAGCAGCTTATTAGCGGGGGCGTACAATGAGCAGTTCTTC.

The chain carries TRBV20-1 and TRBJ1-4; D not resolved. The V end was cut by 6 bases, the J end by 6 bases, with 8 bases between. The length of the CDR3 is 11 residues. Germline V gene lookup returns CDR1 DFQATT and CDR2 SNEGSKA (reference sequence). CDR3 amino acids: CSAGVYEKLFF. CDR3 nucleotide sequence: TGCAGTGCCGGGGTGTATGAAAAACTGTTTTTT.

For this clone: Distinct nucleotide sequences in the sample also encode this CDR3. The chain combines TRBV27 with TRBJ1-6, with 10 nucleotides matching TRBD1. V shed 5 bases and J 7 bases; nucleotides not matched to a gene: 2. CDR1 and CDR2 from the germline V gene are MNHEY and SMNVEV (reference sequence). This CDR3 region has 14 residues. CDR3 nucleotide sequence: TGTGCCAGCAGTGCGGGACAGGGGAATTCACCCCTCCACTTT. Translation: CASSAGQGNSPLHF.

The chain is built from TRBV6-5 and TRBJ1-4, with a weak D call TRBD1 (5 bases). The CDR3 spans 15 residues. V was trimmed by 2 bases and J by 4 bases, leaving 11 bases between them. Germline V lookup: CDR1 MNHEY, CDR2 SVGAGI. DNA for the CDR3: TGTGCCAGCAGTTACGGGGGGGGTCATAATGAAAAACTGTTTTTT. It is translated as CASSYGGGHNEKLFF.

CDR3 nucleotide sequence: TGCGCCAGCAGCTGGGCAGGACTAGCGGGACCAGAGACCCAGTACTTC. Protein product: CASSWAGLAGPETQYF. The gene calls are TRBV5-1 and TRBJ2-5; 12 nucleotides match TRBD2. The CDR3 spans 16 residues. In germline, CDR1 is SGHRS, CDR2 YFSETQ. V shed 3 bases, J shed 4 bases, and the junction held 7 bases outside the gene matches. Supplemented by reference TRBV5-1 and TRBJ2-5, the full variable domain reads KAGVTQTPRYLIKTRGQQVTLSCSPISGHRSVSWYQQTPGQGLQFLFEYFSETQRNKGNFPGRFSGRQFSNSRSEMNVSTLELGDSALYLCASSWAGLAGPETQYFGPGTRLLVL.